This T cell receptor (beta chain) was captured in a study of cytomegalovirus exposure and HLA in healthy donors. Across the study: The 90 to 150 validation repertoires were produced on the same platform as the roughly 720 repertoires of the first cohort. This was reported in a later analysis.

A word on this clone: Its target is unknown.

The assay was immunoSEQ multiplex PCR, and TCRdb's table has in-frame clones only and misses some. The sample gives about 130,000 clones, roughly nine tenths of which show up once; roughly 9.3% is in the top ten. Study-wide findings and caveats: Using the classifier, cytomegalovirus status was reportedly diagnosed with high specificity and sensitivity. The study designated 150 to 200 TCR beta chains cytomegalovirus-associated.

The sample taken for sequencing was PBMCs. This TCR derives from a woman younger than 35 in good health and CMV-seropositive.

Here the CDR3 DNA reads TGCGCCAGCAGCTTGGACAGGGGATACCAAGAGACCCAGTACTTC. It is translated as CASSLDRGYQETQYF. The J gene is TRBJ2-5, the V gene TRBV5-1, with 7 bases lining up with TRBD1. Germline V gene sequence: CDR1 SGHRS, CDR2 YFSETQ. The ends lost 0 bases at V and 0 bases at J; junction bases unmatched: 2. The CDR3 consists of 15 residues.